This TCR beta chain was captured by sequencing in a study of T cells in Graves' hyperthyroidism and ophthalmopathy. Study details: Initial diagnosis, before any treatment, was when peripheral blood was collected.

Comment on this clonotype: Its antigen remains unidentified.

The CDR3 regions of TCR beta were amplified from RNA transcripts. The HTBI set primed first-round TCR CDR3 RT-PCR. TCRdb redid the calling of the multiplex PCR reads with MiXCR, one entry per CDR3 protein. The profile shows about 340,000 distinct CDR3 sequences, 21% of them singletons. Overall study findings and caveats: Blood also held most thyroid clonotypes expanded beyond 0.001.

Calling Graves' hyperthyroidism stable meant ophthalmopathy did not progress within 18 months. Source material for PBMCs was around 10 ml fresh peripheral blood. The CDR3 loop spans 12 amino acids. V lost 3 bases to trimming and J lost 7 bases, with 9 bases between them. Germline V gives CDR1 SNHLY, CDR2 FYNNEI. The V and J genes are TRBV2 and TRBJ1-2; D remains ambiguous. Input material: blood. This receptor was obtained from a woman aged 45 to 65 with Graves' hyperthyroidism. Here the CDR3 DNA reads TGTGCCAGCAGTGATGGCCGGGTTGGCTACACCTTC. Translation: CASSDGRVGYTF.